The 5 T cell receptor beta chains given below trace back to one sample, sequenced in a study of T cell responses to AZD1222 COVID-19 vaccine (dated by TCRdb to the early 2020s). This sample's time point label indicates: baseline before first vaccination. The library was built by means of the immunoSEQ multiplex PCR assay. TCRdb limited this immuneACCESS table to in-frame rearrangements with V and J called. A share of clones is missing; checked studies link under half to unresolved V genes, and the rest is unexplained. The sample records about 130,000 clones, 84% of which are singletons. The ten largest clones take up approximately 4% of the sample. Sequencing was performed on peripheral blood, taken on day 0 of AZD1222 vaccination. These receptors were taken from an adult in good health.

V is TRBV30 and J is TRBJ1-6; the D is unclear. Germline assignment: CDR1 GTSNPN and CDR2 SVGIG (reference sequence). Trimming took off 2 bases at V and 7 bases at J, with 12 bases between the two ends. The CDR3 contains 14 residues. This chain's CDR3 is CAWSSAALNSPLHF. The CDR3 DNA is TGTGCCTGGAGTTCCGCGGCCCTAAATTCACCCCTCCACTTT.

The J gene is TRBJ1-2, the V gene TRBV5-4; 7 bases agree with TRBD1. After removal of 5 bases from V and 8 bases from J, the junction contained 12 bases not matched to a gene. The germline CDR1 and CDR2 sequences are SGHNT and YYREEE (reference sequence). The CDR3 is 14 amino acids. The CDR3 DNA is TGTGCCAGCAGGTGGAGGGGGCGAGGAACAGGCTACACCTTC. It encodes CASRWRGRGTGYTF.

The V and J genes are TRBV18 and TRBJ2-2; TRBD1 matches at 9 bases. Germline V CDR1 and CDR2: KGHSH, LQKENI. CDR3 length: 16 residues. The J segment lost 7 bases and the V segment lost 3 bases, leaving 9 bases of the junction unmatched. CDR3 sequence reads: CASSPKGQGSSGELFF. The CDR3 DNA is TGTGCCAGCTCACCGAAGGGACAGGGTTCAAGCGGGGAGCTGTTTTTT.

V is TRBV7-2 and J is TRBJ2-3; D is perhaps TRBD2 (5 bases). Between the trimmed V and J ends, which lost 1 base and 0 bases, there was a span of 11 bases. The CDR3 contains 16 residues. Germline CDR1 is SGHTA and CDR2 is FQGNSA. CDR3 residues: CASSLERPSSTDTQYF. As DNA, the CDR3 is TGTGCCAGCAGCTTAGAGCGGCCTTCTAGCACAGATACGCAGTATTTT.

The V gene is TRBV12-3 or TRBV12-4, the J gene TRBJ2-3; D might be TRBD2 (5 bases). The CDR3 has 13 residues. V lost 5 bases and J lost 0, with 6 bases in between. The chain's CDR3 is CASSRGSTDTQYF. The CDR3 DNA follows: TGTGCCAGCAGTCGAGGGAGCACAGATACGCAGTATTTT.